This T cell receptor beta chain was observed in a study of shared clonotypes between healthy human individuals. The assay was carried out at the deep level. Measured with immunoSEQ multiplex PCR; TCRdb has only the in-frame clones, and not every one. The repertoire holds some 580,000 clones, with nearly 98% as singletons. Naive CD8 cells comprised CD45RO-negative, CCR7-positively selected cells, excluding terminally differentiated effector memory CD45RA+ cells. As regards this clone: Its target is unknown.

Study observations and caveats: The sharing of about 5% of naive CD4 clonotypes was seen across a handful of donors. Compared with memory subsets, naive subsets generally had larger estimated richness. An anticipated effect of sequencing depth on clonotype sharing among donors was recognized.

V shed 4 bases and J 7 bases; nucleotides not matched to a gene: 6. CDR1 is SGHTA and CDR2 is FQGNSA in the germline V gene. This CDR3 is built from 13 residues. The source material was naive CD8+ T cells sorted from blood. This chain joins TRBV7-2 and TRBJ2-5; 7 bases are a match to TRBD1. The source of this sequence is a man aged 25 to 45 in good health. The CDR3 reads CASSSTGSGTQYF. DNA for the CDR3: TGTGCCAGCAGCTCGACAGGGTCAGGGACCCAGTACTTC.